This TCR beta chain is from a study of siplizumab effects on memory and regulatory T cells (dated 2019 in TCRdb). Looking at the study overall: The effect of the anti-CD2 antibody siplizumab on alloreactive T-cell subsets was examined in allogeneic mixed lymphocyte reactions constructed from human PBMCs. Paper-wide results and their limitations: Whether proliferating Tregs from siplizumab cultures actually had suppressive function was not functionally confirmed. Roughly 80-97% of proliferating CD4+ or CD8+ clones could not be assigned a naive or memory phenotype. Greater diversity appeared to be present in unstimulated naive T cells than in memory T cells, and a substantial contribution to the alloresponse seemed to be made by naive cells. Because sequences below about 10^-5 frequency were poorly captured, only a minor fraction of alloreactive clones could be mapped to unstimulated subsets. Siplizumab significantly lowered the cumulative frequency of alloreactive sequences that could be traced to unstimulated CD4+ memory T cells. Among mappable alloreactive CD4+ clones, the Treg-derived fraction averaged about 70% with siplizumab versus 25% to 30% in control reactions.

On this clone itself: The clone's antigen remains unknown. Base qualities are not provided; no much larger clone lies one nucleotide away.

Library preparation used the immunoSEQ multiplex PCR assay. Each sample had 9 x 10^4 or so TCR templates assayed by the deep sequencing platform. Genomic DNA extracted from sorted T cells was the material used for TCRbeta CDR3 sequencing. Under the source paper's analysis protocol: The R programming language was used for clonal analysis of TCRbeta CDR3 data. Alloreactive CD4+ and CD8+ clones were defined by comparing unstimulated samples with post-reaction CFSE-low samples. Regulatory or non-regulatory origin of alloreactive CD4+ clones was assigned by matching sequences to the sorted unstimulated Treg and non-Treg repertoires. This immuneACCESS table, as held by TCRdb, lists in-frame sequences with V and J called but not all clones. Of the missing ones, under half trace to an unresolved V gene in checked studies; the others have no known cause. V, J and clone size were drawn from that table, and D and trimming were deduced from the DNA. The sample table lists approximately 100,000 clones, around 90% of them with a count of one. 0.65% to 0.9% of the sample is held by the ten biggest clonotypes.

Sorted unstimulated T cells, along with proliferating T cells recovered from mixed lymphocyte reactions, underwent TCRbeta CDR3 sequencing. Fresh whole blood from about ten HLA-typed healthy donors served as the source for isolating PBMCs. To map where alloreactive clones came from, CD4+ regulatory T cells in the unstimulated state were FACS-sorted. V is reduced by 6 bases and J by 2 bases, leaving a spacing of 17 bases between them. From cysteine to phenylalanine, the CDR3 is 15 amino acids long. CDR3 DNA only is kept here, 45 bases in frame from base 1. The CDR1 and CDR2 encoded by the germline V gene are KGHSH and LQKENI.

The sample taken for sequencing was Tregs sorted from blood. The chain joins TRBV18 to TRBJ2-7, with a weak D call of TRBD2 (5 bases match). The sequence was obtained from a human donor in good health. The nucleotides are TGTGCCAGCTCGCGCACCGGGATCCCTACCTACGAGCAGTACTTC. This yields the protein CASSRTGIPTYEQYF.